The 20 T cell receptor beta chains presented below share a single source sample, sequenced in a study of monozygotic twins with inflammatory bowel disease. TCRdb re-called the 5' RACE reads, yielding one record per CDR3 amino acid sequence without DNA. The data include more than 300,000 distinct CDR3 sequences; the top ten clones carry approximately 2.8%. Specimen: blood. Receptors originate from a human donor with ulcerative colitis or Crohn's disease, or a healthy co-twin of an affected twin (not recorded which).

V usage is TRBV7-2 and J usage is TRBJ2-5; there is no DNA to check the TCRdb D call of TRBD2. Looked up from germline, CDR1 is SGHTA and CDR2 is FQGNSA. The CDR3 is made up of 15 amino acids. CDR3 loop: CASSLLAGAAETQYF.

The J gene is TRBJ2-1, the V gene TRBV4-1; TCRdb's D call of TRBD2 is untestable without DNA. The V gene's germline CDR1 is MGHRA and CDR2 YSYEKL. CDR3 size: 16 residues. CDR3 region: CASSQELAGSYNEQFF.

The V and J genes are TRBV2 and TRBJ2-2; the TRBD2 assignment by TCRdb is unverifiable without DNA. The length of the CDR3 is 15 residues. Germline V gene sequence: CDR1 SNHLY, CDR2 FYNNEI. This CDR3 reads CASQTSSTGTGELFF.

The V and J genes are TRBV20-1 and TRBJ2-7. Per the germline V gene, CDR1 is DFQATT and CDR2 is SNEGSKA (reference sequence). This CDR3 comprises 14 residues. This CDR3 is CSARVPSGDYEQYF.

The chain recombines TRBV30 with TRBJ1-5. This CDR3 region has 13 residues. Germline V gene lookup returns CDR1 GTSNPN and CDR2 SVGIG (reference sequence). The CDR3 reads CAWSRDSNQPQHF.

The rearrangement links TRBV27 to TRBJ1-5; TCRdb selects TRBD1, and the lack of DNA leaves this call unchecked. Germline V gene sequence: CDR1 MNHEY, CDR2 SMNVEV (reference sequence). The CDR3 covers 17 residues. CDR3 amino acids: CASSLYGGTGVRQPQHF.

The V and J genes are TRBV7-9 and TRBJ2-7; as DNA is missing, the TRBD1 call by TCRdb cannot be tested. CDR3 length: 16 residues. Germline assignment: CDR1 SEHNR and CDR2 FQNEAQ (reference sequence). The CDR3 loop reads CASSFRSGTGGHEQYF.

The rearrangement links TRBV29-1 to TRBJ2-7; there is no DNA to check the TCRdb D call of TRBD2. Germline CDR1 is SQVTM and CDR2 is ANQGSEA. The CDR3 sequence is 13 residues long. Here the CDR3 reads CSVEGSGPYEQYF.

The chain joins TRBV4-3 to TRBJ2-1; TCRdb names TRBD2, which stays unverified in the absence of DNA. Germline CDR1 LGHNA, CDR2 YSLEER. The CDR3 has 15 amino acids. The CDR3 sequence is CASSRKLAGGNEQFF.

The chain uses TRBV5-6 and TRBJ2-3; checking the TCRdb D call of TRBD2 is not possible without DNA. CDR3 length: 15 amino acids. Germline assignment: CDR1 SGHDT and CDR2 YYEEEE. The CDR3 reads CASSFGAPVTDTQYF.

This chain joins TRBV12-3 or TRBV12-4 and TRBJ1-4. CDR3 size: 11 residues. This CDR3 reads CASSSQEKLFF.

This chain joins TRBV7-9 and TRBJ2-7. The CDR3 runs 14 residues. CDR1 is SEHNR, CDR2 FQNEAQ, per germline (reference sequence). The CDR3 loop reads CASSLSSDSYEQYF.

The rearrangement joins TRBV6-5 to TRBJ1-4; with no DNA, the TCRdb D assignment of TRBD1 cannot be verified. Per the germline V gene, CDR1 is MNHEY and CDR2 is SVGAGI. The CDR3 loop spans 16 amino acids. CDR3 loop: CASSYGSYGKNEKLFF.

V and J are TRBV7-9 and TRBJ2-5; the TCRdb call, TRBD2, lacks DNA for checking. Looked up from germline, CDR1 is SEHNR and CDR2 is FQNEAQ (reference sequence). CDR3 size: 16 residues. This chain's CDR3 is CVSSFTTGGVQETQYF.

This chain's CDR3 is CASSPQPAPGEQYF. The chain combines TRBV7-6 with TRBJ2-7; TCRdb lists TRBD1, though no DNA is available to test this call. This CDR3 has 14 residues. Per the germline V gene, CDR1 is SGHVS and CDR2 is FNYEAQ.

This rearrangement joins TRBV5-1 to TRBJ2-7; TCRdb proposes TRBD1, but this gene call is untestable without DNA. The length of the CDR3 is 16 residues. Germline CDR1 is SGHRS and CDR2 is YFSETQ. The CDR3 spells CASSLVRAGKSYEQYF.

This sequence joins TRBV6-2 or TRBV6-3 and TRBJ2-1; checking the TCRdb D call of TRBD2 is not possible without DNA. The CDR3 runs to 19 residues. CDR1 is MNHEY and CDR2 is SVGEGT in the germline V gene. CDR3 residues: CASSSPMSGGARSYNEQFF.

The chain is built from TRBV5-1 and TRBJ1-3; the TRBD1 assignment by TCRdb is unverifiable without DNA. This CDR3 has 15 amino acids. Germline V gives CDR1 SGHRS, CDR2 YFSETQ. The CDR3: CASRTGLNSGNTIYF.

The chain combines TRBV7-6 with TRBJ2-4; there is no DNA to check the TCRdb D call of TRBD2. The CDR3 runs to 15 residues. Germline V lookup: CDR1 SGHVS, CDR2 FNYEAQ. The CDR3 loop reads CASSRKLAGGDIQYF.

The V and J genes are TRBV6-2 or TRBV6-3 and TRBJ2-2; there is no DNA to check the TCRdb D call of TRBD1. The germline V gene has CDR1 MNHEY and CDR2 SVGEGT. The CDR3 extends over 15 amino acids. The CDR3 region is CASSSQGARTGELFF.